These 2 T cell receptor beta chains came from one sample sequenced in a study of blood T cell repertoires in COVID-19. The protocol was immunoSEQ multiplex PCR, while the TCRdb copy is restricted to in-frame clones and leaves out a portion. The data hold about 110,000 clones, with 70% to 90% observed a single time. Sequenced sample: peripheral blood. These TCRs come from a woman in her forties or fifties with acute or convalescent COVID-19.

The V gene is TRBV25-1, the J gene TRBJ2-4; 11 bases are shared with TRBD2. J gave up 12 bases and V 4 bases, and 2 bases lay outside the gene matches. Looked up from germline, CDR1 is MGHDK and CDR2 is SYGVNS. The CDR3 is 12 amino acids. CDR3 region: CASSVSGGAQYF. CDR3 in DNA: TGTGCCAGCAGTGTTAGCGGGGGGGCTCAGTACTTC.

The CDR3 DNA reads TGTGCCAGCAGTGAGCGAGGCTACAGGGGCAATCAGCCCCAGCATTTT. This codes for CASSERGYRGNQPQHF. The chain links TRBV28 to TRBJ1-5; possibly TRBD1 for D (6 bases). Germline CDR1 reads MDHEN; CDR2 reads SYDVKM. The CDR3 has 16 residues. Trimming took 5 bases from V and 2 from J, leaving 16 bases between them.